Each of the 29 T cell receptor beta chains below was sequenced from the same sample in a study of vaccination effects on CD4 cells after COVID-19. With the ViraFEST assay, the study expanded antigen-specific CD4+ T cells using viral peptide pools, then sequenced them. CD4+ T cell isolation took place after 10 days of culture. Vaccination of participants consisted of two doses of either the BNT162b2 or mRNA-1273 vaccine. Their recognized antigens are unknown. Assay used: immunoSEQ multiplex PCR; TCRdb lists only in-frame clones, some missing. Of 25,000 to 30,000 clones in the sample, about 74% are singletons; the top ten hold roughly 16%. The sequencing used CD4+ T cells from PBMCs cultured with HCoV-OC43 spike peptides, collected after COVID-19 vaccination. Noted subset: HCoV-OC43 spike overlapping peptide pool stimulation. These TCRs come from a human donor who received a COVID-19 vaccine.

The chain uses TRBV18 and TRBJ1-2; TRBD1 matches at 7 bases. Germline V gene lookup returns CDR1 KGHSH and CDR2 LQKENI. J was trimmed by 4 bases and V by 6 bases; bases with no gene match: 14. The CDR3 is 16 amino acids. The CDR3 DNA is TGTGCCAGCTCCCCGTGGGGACAGTCTAACCTCTATGGCTACACCTTC. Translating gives CASSPWGQSNLYGYTF.

The CDR3 DNA reads TGTGCCAGCAGCTTAGACGGGGGCTCCTACAATGAGCAGTTCTTC. Its protein product is CASSLDGGSYNEQFF. The chain joins TRBV7-9 to TRBJ2-1; D might be TRBD2 (6 bases). In germline, CDR1 is SEHNR, CDR2 FQNEAQ (reference sequence). Trimming took 1 base from V and 0 from J, leaving 7 bases between them. The CDR3 sequence is 15 residues long.

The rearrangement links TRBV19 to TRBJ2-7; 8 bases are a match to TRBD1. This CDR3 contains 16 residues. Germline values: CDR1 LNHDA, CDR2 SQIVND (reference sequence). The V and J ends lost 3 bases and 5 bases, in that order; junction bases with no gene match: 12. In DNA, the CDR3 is TGTGCCAGTAGTATCACGCGGACAGGGTGGAGGAACGAGCAGTACTTC. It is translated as CASSITRTGWRNEQYF.

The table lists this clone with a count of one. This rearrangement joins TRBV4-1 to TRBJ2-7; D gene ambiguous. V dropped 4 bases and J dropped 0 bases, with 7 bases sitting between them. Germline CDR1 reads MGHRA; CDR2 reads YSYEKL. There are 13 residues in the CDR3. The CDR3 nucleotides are TGCGCCAGCAGCCTCGGCAGCTCCTACGAGCAGTACTTC. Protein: CASSLGSSYEQYF.

Here the CDR3 DNA reads TGTGCCAGCAGCCCTTCGACAGGGAGCTATGGCTACACCTTC. It encodes CASSPSTGSYGYTF. The rearrangement joins TRBV11-2 to TRBJ1-2; 7 nucleotides align to TRBD1. Trimming at V came to 5 bases and at J to 4 bases, leaving 7 bases not matched to a gene. The CDR3 is 14 amino acids. CDR1 is SGHAT, CDR2 FQNNGV, per germline.

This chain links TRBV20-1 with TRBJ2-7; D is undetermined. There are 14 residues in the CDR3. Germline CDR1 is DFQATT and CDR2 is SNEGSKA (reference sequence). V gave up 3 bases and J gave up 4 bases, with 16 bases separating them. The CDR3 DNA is TGCAGTGCTAGTCCCGGGTCTAACGGGTACGAGCAGTACTTC. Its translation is CSASPGSNGYEQYF.

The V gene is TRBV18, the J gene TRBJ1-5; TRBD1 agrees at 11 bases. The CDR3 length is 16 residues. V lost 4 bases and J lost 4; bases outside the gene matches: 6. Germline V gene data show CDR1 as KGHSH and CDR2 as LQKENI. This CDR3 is CASSRGQGALNQPQHF. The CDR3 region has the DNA TGTGCCAGCTCACGCGGACAGGGGGCTCTTAATCAGCCCCAGCATTTT.

CDR3 residues: CASSQDGQGARQPQHF. CDR3 DNA sequence: TGTGCCAGCAGCCAAGATGGACAGGGGGCTCGTCAGCCCCAGCATTTT. V is TRBV4-2 and J is TRBJ1-5, with 11 bases identical to TRBD1. CDR3 length: 16 amino acids. The V gene end was trimmed by 0 bases and the J gene end by 6 bases; junction bases not matched to a gene: 4. Germline V lookup: CDR1 LGHNA, CDR2 YNFKEQ.

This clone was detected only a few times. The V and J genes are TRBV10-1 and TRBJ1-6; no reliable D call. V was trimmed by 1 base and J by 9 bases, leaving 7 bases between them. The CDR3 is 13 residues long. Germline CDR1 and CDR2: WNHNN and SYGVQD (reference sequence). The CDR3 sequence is CASSELGSSPLHF. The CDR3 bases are TGCGCCAGCAGTGAGTTGGGGAGTTCACCCCTCCACTTT.

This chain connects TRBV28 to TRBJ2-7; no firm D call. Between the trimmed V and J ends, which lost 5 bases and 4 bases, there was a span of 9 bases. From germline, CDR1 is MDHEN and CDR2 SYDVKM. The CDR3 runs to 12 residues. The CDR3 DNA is TGTGCCAGCAGTCTTAAGGGATACGAGCAGTACTTC. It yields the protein CASSLKGYEQYF.

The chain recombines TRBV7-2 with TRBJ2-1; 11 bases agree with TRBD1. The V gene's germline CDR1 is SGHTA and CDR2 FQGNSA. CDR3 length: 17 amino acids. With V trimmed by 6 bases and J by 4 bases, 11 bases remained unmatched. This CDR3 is CASRLPYRDRGYNEQFF. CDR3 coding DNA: TGTGCCAGCAGGTTACCTTACCGGGACAGGGGGTACAATGAGCAGTTCTTC.

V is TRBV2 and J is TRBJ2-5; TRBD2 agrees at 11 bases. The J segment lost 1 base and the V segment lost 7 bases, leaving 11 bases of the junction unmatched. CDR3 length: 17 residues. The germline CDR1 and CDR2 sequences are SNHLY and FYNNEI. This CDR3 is CASIRRLAGLGQETQYF. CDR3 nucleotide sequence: TGTGCCAGCATCAGGAGACTAGCGGGGTTGGGCCAAGAGACCCAGTACTTC.

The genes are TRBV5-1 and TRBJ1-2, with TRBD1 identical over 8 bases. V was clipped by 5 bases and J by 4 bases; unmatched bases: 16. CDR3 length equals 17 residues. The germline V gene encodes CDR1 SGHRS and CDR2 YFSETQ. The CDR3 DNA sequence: TGCGCCAGCAGTCCCTTCCCCCCAGGACAGGGAGGCTATGGCTACACCTTC. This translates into CASSPFPPGQGGYGYTF.

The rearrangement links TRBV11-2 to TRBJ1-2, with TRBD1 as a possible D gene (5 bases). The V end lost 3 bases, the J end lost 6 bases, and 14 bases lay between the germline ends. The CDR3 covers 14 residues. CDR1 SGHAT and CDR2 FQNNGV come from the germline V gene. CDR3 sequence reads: CASSFLQGFNGYTF. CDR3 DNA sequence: TGTGCCAGCAGCTTTCTTCAGGGTTTCAATGGCTACACCTTC.

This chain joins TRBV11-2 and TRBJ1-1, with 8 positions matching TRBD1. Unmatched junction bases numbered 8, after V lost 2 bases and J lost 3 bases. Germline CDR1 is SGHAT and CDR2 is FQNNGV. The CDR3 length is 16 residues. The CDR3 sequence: CASSLQPGTGYTEAFF. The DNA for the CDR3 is TGTGCCAGCAGCTTACAACCCGGGACAGGTTACACTGAAGCTTTCTTT.

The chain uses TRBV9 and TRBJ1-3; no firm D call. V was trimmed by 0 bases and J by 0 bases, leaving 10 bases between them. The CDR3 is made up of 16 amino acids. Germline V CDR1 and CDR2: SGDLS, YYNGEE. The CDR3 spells CASSVEARSSGNTIYF. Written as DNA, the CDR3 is TGTGCCAGCAGCGTAGAGGCCCGAAGCTCTGGAAACACCATATATTTT.

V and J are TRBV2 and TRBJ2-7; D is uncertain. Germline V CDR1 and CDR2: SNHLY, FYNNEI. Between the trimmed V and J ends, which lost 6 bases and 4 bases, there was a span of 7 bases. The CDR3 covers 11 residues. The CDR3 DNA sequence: TGTGCCAGCAGGATGGCTTACGAGCAGTACTTC. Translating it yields CASRMAYEQYF.

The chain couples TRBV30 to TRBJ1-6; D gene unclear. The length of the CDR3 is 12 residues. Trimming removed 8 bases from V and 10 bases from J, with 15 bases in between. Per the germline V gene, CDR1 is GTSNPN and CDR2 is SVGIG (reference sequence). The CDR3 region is CARREAGSPLHF. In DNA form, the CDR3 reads TGTGCCCGACGAGAGGCGGGGTCACCCCTCCACTTT.

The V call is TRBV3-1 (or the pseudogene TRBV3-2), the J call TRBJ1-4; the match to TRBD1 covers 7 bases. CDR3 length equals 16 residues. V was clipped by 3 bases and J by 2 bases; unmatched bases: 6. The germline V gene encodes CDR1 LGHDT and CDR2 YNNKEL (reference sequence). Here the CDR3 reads CASSQTGWGTNEKLFF. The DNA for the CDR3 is TGTGCCAGCAGCCAGACAGGGTGGGGGACTAATGAAAAACTGTTTTTT.

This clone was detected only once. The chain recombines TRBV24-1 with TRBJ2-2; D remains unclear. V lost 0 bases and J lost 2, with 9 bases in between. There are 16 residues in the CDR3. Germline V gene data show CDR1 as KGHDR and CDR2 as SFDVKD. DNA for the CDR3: TGTGCCACCAGTGATTTGAAGACTTTTAACACCGGGGAGCTGTTTTTT. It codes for CATSDLKTFNTGELFF.

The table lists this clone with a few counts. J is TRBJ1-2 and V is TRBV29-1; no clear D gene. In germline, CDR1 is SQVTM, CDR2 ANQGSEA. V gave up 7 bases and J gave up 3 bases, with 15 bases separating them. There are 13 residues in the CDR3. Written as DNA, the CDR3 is TGCAGCGCCCGACCATTAACATACTATGGCTACACCTTC. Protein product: CSARPLTYYGYTF.

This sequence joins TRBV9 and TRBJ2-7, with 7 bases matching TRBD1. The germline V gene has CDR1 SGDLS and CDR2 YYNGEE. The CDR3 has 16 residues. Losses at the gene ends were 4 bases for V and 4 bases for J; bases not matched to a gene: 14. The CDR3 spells CASSLHETGDRYEQYF. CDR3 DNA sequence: TGTGCCAGCAGCCTCCATGAAACAGGGGATAGATACGAGCAGTACTTC.

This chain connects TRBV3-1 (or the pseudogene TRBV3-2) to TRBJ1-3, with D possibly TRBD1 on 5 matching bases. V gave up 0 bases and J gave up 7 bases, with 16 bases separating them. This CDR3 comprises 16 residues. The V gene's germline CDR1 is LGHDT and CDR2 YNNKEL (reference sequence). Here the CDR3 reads CASSQDFTGVLNTIYF. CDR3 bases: TGTGCCAGCAGCCAAGACTTCACGGGGGTCCTCAACACCATATATTTT.

The CDR3 DNA follows: TGTGCCAGTAGTCGACAGGGGGCGAACACCGGGGAGCTGTTTTTT. This gives the protein CASSRQGANTGELFF. This chain links TRBV19 with TRBJ2-2; 9 positions agree with TRBD1. Germline CDR1 and CDR2: LNHDA and SQIVND (reference sequence). CDR3 length equals 15 residues. Trimming cost V 5 bases and J 0 bases; bases outside gene matches: 1.

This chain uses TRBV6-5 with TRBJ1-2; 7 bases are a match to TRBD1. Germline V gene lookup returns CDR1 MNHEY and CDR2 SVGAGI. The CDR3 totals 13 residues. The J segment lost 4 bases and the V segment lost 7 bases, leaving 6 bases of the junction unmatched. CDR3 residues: CASTPWDSYGYTF. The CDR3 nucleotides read TGTGCCAGCACCCCTTGGGACAGCTATGGCTACACCTTC.

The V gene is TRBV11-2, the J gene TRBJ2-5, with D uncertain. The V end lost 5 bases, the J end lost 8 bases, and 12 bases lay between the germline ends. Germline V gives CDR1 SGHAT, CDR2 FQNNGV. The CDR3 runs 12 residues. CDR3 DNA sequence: TGTGCCAGCAGCCCTGAGGCCGGAACCCAGTACTTC. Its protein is CASSPEAGTQYF.

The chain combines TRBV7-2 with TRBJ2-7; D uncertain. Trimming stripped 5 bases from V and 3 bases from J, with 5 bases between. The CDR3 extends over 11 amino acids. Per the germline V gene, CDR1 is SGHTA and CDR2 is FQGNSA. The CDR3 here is CASSVHYEQYF. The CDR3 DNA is TGTGCCAGCAGCGTCCACTACGAGCAGTACTTC.

CDR3 sequence (DNA): TGTGCCAGCAGCCGGACTAGCGGGAAGTACGAGCAGTACTTC. Protein sequence: CASSRTSGKYEQYF. The rearrangement links TRBV6-5 to TRBJ2-7; TRBD2 aligns across 12 bases. Germline CDR1 and CDR2: MNHEY and SVGAGI. J gave up 4 bases and V 6 bases, and 4 bases lay outside the gene matches. CDR3 length: 14 residues.

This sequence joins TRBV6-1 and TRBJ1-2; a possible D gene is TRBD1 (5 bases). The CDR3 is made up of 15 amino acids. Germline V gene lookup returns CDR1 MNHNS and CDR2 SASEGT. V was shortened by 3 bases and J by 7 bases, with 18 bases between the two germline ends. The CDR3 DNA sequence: TGTGCCAGCAGTGAGCCCGGGACTGGAGCGGGTGGCTACACCTTC. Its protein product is CASSEPGTGAGGYTF.